This TCR beta chain was found in a study of OX40 agonist ivuxolimab in advanced cancers. About the study: Participants averaged about 60 years of age (range about 23 to 79) and were around 80% male. Eligibility admitted prior anti-PD-1, anti-PD-L1 or anti-CTLA-4 therapy; 30% to 40% had some.

Study-wide points: Expanded clones were, on average, more numerous among CD8+ T cells than CD4+.

J gave up 8 bases and V 5 bases, and 5 bases lay outside the gene matches. Germline loops: CDR1 SGHTA, CDR2 FQGTGA. The CDR3 runs to 14 residues. Any history of autoimmune disease or systemic immunosuppression disqualified patients. Note on this clone: What it binds is not known.

Repertoires were generated with immunoSEQ multiplex PCR, while TCRdb's copy carries only in-frame clones and drops some. There are some 72,000 clones in the sample; approximately 92% occur only once, and approximately 0.48% lies in the top ten. The chain uses TRBV7-3 and TRBJ2-1; the match to TRBD2 covers 11 bases. This TCR derives from an adult with an advanced solid tumor such as melanoma, head and neck, liver or kidney cancer. Sequences were derived from CD4+ or CD8+ T cells sorted from blood, sampled in a trial of the OX40 agonist ivuxolimab. The DNA of the CDR3 is TGTGCCAGCAGCCCTGGGACTAGCGGTTATGAGCAGTTCTTC. This codes for CASSPGTSGYEQFF.